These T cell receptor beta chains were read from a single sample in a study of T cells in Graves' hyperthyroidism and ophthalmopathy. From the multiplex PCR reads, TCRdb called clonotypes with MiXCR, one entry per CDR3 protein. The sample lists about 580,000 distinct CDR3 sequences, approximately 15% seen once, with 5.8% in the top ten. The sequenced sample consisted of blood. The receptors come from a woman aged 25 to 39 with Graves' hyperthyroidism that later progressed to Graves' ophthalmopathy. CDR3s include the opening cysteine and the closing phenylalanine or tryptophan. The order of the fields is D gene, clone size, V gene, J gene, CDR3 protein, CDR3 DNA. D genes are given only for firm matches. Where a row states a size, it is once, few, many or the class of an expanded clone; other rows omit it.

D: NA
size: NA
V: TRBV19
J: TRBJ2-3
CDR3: CASSPRLRDTQYF
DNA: TGTGCCAGTAGTCCTAGGCTTAGAGATACGCAGTATTTT

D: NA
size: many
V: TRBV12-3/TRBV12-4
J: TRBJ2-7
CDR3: CASRPGTPKSYEQYF
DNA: TGTGCCAGCAGACCGGGGACACCAAAATCCTACGAGCAGTACTTC

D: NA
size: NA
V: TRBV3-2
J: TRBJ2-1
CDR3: CASSQMLAGNNEQFF
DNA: TGTGCCAGCAGCCAAATGCTAGCGGGAAACAATGAGCAGTTCTTC

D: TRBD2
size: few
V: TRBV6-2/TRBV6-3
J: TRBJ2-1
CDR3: CAGRRAGAAYNEQFF
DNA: TGTGCCGGCAGGAGAGCGGGAGCAGCCTACAATGAGCAGTTCTTC

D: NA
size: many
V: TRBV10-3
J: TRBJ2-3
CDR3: CAISEPNDGPDTQYF
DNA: TGTGCCATCAGTGAGCCGAATGACGGTCCAGATACGCAGTATTTT

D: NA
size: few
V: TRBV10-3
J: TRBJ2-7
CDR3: CAISESGAGNEQYF
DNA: TGTGCCATCAGTGAGTCCGGGGCAGGCAACGAGCAGTACTTC

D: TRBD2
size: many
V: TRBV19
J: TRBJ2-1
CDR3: CASSIPGGYNEQFF
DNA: TGTGCCAGTAGTATTCCGGGGGGATACAATGAGCAGTTCTTC

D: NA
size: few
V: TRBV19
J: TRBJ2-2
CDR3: CASSMITTANTGELFF
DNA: TGTGCCAGTAGTATGATTACGACGGCGAACACCGGGGAGCTGTTTTTT

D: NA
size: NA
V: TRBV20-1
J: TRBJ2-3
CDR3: CSARRGAGSTDTQYF
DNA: TGCAGTGCTAGGCGCGGGGCGGGTAGCACAGATACGCAGTATTTT

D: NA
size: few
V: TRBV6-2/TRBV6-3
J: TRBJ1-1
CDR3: CASSYEAGTEAFF
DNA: TGTGCCAGCAGTTACGAAGCGGGCACTGAAGCTTTCTTT

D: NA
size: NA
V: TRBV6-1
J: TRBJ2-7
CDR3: CASGSRGWNDNEQYF
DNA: TGTGCCAGCGGATCAAGGGGGTGGAATGACAATGAGCAGTACTTC

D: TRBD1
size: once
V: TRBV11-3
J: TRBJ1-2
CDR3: CASSSGQGRTNYGYTF
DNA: TGTGCCAGCAGCTCCGGACAGGGGCGAACTAACTATGGCTACACCTTC

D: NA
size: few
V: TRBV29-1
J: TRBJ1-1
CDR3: CSALGGNTEAFF
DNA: TGCAGCGCTCTGGGGGGCAACACTGAAGCTTTCTTT

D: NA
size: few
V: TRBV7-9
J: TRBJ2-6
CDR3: CASSFQGYKSGANVLTF
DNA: TGTGCCAGCAGCTTTCAGGGTTACAAGTCTGGGGCCAACGTCCTGACTTTC

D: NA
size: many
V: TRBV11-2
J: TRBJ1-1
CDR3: CASSSRGSKAFF
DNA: TGTGCCAGCAGCTCGCGGGGATCTAAAGCTTTCTTT

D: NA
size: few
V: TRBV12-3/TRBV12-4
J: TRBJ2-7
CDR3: CASSPDYISYEQYF
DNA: TGTGCCAGCAGCCCAGACTATATATCCTACGAGCAGTACTTC

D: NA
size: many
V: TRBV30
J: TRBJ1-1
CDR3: CAWSVGTPVGAFF
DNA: TGTGCCTGGAGTGTTGGGACCCCGGTAGGCGCTTTCTTT

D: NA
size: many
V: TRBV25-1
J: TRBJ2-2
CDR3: CASSAGGLTKRTGELFF
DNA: TGTGCCAGCAGTGCGGGCGGTCTTACGAAACGGACCGGGGAGCTGTTTTTT

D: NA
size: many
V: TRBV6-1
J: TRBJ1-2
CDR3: CASSEAQGGLAGYTF
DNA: TGTGCCAGCAGTGAAGCCCAAGGGGGGTTGGCTGGCTACACCTTC

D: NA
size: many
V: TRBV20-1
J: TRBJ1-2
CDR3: CSARDVAQIYGYTF
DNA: TGCAGTGCTAGAGACGTCGCACAGATCTATGGCTACACCTTC

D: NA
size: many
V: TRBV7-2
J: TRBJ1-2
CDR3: CASSRPGNYGYTF
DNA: TGTGCCAGCAGTCGCCCGGGAAACTATGGCTACACCTTC

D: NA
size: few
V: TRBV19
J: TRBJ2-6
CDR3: CASTFLTAPSGANVLTF
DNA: TGTGCCAGTACTTTCCTGACGGCCCCCTCTGGGGCCAACGTCCTGACTTTC

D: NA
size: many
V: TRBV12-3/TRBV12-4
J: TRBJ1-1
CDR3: CASRGPASTEAFF
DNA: TGTGCCAGTCGGGGCCCGGCCTCCACTGAAGCTTTCTTT

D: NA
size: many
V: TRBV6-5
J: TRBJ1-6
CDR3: CASSYYRAQRSPLHF
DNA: TGTGCCAGCAGTTACTACCGGGCCCAAAGGTCACCCCTCCACTTT

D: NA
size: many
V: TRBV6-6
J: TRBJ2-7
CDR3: CASSYSSRGSYEQYF
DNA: TGTGCCAGCAGTTACTCTTCCAGGGGATCCTACGAGCAGTACTTC

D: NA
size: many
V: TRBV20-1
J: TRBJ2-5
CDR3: CSARELLEVETQYF
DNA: TGCAGTGCTAGAGAACTACTAGAGGTAGAGACCCAGTACTTC

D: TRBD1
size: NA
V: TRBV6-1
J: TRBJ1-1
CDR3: CASGWTGADTEAFF
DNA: TGTGCCAGCGGTTGGACAGGGGCGGATACTGAAGCTTTCTTT

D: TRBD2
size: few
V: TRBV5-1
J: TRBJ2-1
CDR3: CASKLAGSNEQFF
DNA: TGCGCCAGCAAGCTAGCGGGATCCAATGAGCAGTTCTTC

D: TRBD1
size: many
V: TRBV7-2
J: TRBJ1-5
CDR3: CASSPGGVNQPQHF
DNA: TGTGCCAGCAGCCCAGGGGGGGTCAATCAGCCCCAGCATTTT

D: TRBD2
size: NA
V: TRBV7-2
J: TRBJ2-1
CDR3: CAGSLGLAGGSYNEQFF
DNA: TGTGCCGGCAGCTTGGGGCTAGCGGGAGGGTCCTACAATGAGCAGTTCTTC

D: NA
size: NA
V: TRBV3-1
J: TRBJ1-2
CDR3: CASSGPGQKNLYGYTF
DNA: TGTGCCAGCAGTGGCCCAGGACAGAAGAACCTCTATGGCTACACCTTC

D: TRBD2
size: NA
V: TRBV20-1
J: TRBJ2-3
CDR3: CSVRGGGRARYSTDTQYF
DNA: TGCAGTGTCAGAGGGGGCGGGAGGGCCAGGTACAGCACAGATACGCAGTATTTT